The 2 T cell receptor beta chains below all came from one sample that was sequenced in a study of blood T cell repertoires in COVID-19 (dated by TCRdb to between 2020 and 2021). The method was the immunoSEQ multiplex PCR assay. As stored in TCRdb, this immuneACCESS dataset retains in-frame rearrangements with V and J assigned. A fraction of the clones does not appear; measured against another copy, unresolved V genes explain less than half of the discrepancy, and the remainder lacks a known reason. The sample yields over 50,000 clones; 75% to 95% were counted once. About 6.5% of the sample rests with the top ten. Sequencing was carried out using peripheral blood. The receptor source for this set is a man aged 50 or older with active COVID-19.

This clone was counted a few times. CDR3 bases: TGTGCCTGGAATCCTGCGGGACAGGGGGTTGGCTACACCTTC. It yields the protein CAWNPAGQGVGYTF. This chain links TRBV30 with TRBJ1-2; TRBD1 aligns across 11 bases. Trimming took 4 bases from V and 7 from J; bases not matched to a gene: 8. CDR1 and CDR2 from the germline V gene are GTSNPN and SVGIG (reference sequence). CDR3 length: 14 amino acids.

The chain is built from TRBV5-1 and TRBJ2-3; a possible D gene is TRBD2 (5 bases). Deletions cut 4 bases from V and 0 bases from J, with 15 bases between. Germline CDR1 reads SGHRS; CDR2 reads YFSETQ. The CDR3 is 16 residues long. CDR3 in DNA: TGCGCCAGCAGCCCCGCGAGCGGTGCTAGCACAGATACGCAGTATTTT. It translates to CASSPASGASTDTQYF.